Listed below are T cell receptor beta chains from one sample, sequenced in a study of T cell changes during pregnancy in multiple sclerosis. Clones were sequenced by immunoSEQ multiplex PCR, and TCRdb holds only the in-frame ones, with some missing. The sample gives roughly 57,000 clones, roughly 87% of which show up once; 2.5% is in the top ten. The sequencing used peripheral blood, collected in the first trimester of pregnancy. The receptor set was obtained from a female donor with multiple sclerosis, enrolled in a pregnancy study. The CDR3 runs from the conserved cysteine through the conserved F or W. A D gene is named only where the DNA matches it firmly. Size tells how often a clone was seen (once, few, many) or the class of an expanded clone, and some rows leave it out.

CDR3nt: TGTGCCAGCAGGGAGATTAGCACTGAAGCTTTCTTT
CDR3aa: CASREISTEAFF
d_gene: -
v_gene: TRBV2
abundance: -
j_gene: TRBJ1-1

CDR3nt: TGTGCCAGCAGCGGGGGGGGGCTCCAAGAGACCCAGTACTTC
CDR3aa: CASSGGGLQETQYF
d_gene: -
v_gene: TRBV5-4
abundance: -
j_gene: TRBJ2-5

CDR3nt: TGTGCCAGCAGCAGACTAGCGGGGGGCTATGAGCAGTACTTC
CDR3aa: CASSRLAGGYEQYF
d_gene: TRBD2
v_gene: TRBV6-6
abundance: -
j_gene: TRBJ2-7

CDR3nt: TGTGCCAGCAGCTTGGGGCGGGGATTTGGCTATGGCTACACCTTC
CDR3aa: CASSLGRGFGYGYTF
d_gene: -
v_gene: TRBV5-4
abundance: -
j_gene: TRBJ1-2

CDR3nt: TGTGCCAGCAGCCCCCGGGACTCTCCTAACTATGGCTACACCTTC
CDR3aa: CASSPRDSPNYGYTF
d_gene: -
v_gene: TRBV9
abundance: once
j_gene: TRBJ1-2

CDR3nt: TGTGCCAGCAGTGACGAGCTAGACTCTGGAAACACCATATATTTT
CDR3aa: CASSDELDSGNTIYF
d_gene: -
v_gene: TRBV25-1
abundance: few
j_gene: TRBJ1-3

CDR3nt: TGTGCCAGCAGTTACTCGAAGTTCGGGGACTACGAGCAGTACTTC
CDR3aa: CASSYSKFGDYEQYF
d_gene: -
v_gene: TRBV6-5
abundance: -
j_gene: TRBJ2-7

CDR3nt: TGCAGTGCTAGCCCGTACAATGAGCAGTTCTTC
CDR3aa: CSASPYNEQFF
d_gene: -
v_gene: TRBV20-1
abundance: -
j_gene: TRBJ2-1

CDR3nt: TGTGCCTGGAGTGTAGGGGTGGTCGAGACCCAGTACTTC
CDR3aa: CAWSVGVVETQYF
d_gene: -
v_gene: TRBV30
abundance: few
j_gene: TRBJ2-5

CDR3nt: TGTGCCAGCAGCATCCTTGGGGGGGGGTATGGCTACACCTTC
CDR3aa: CASSILGGGYGYTF
d_gene: -
v_gene: TRBV9
abundance: -
j_gene: TRBJ1-2

CDR3nt: TGTGCCAGCAGCCCAGCAGGGGAATACGAGCAGTACTTC
CDR3aa: CASSPAGEYEQYF
d_gene: -
v_gene: TRBV7-3
abundance: -
j_gene: TRBJ2-7

CDR3nt: TGCGCCAGCAGCCAAGAGCGGGGTAGCGGCCATGAGCAGTTCTTC
CDR3aa: CASSQERGSGHEQFF
d_gene: -
v_gene: TRBV4-1
abundance: -
j_gene: TRBJ2-1

CDR3nt: TGTGCCAGCAGTCTGACAGGGAGCTCTGGGGCCAACGTCCTGACTTTC
CDR3aa: CASSLTGSSGANVLTF
d_gene: TRBD1
v_gene: TRBV27
abundance: -
j_gene: TRBJ2-6

CDR3nt: TGTGCCACCAGCAGACAGACGTGGACAGCTAAGAACACTGAAGCTTTCTTT
CDR3aa: CATSRQTWTAKNTEAFF
d_gene: -
v_gene: TRBV15
abundance: -
j_gene: TRBJ1-1

CDR3nt: TGTGCCAGCAGTTATCGGACAGGGGGCAATCACGAGCAGTACTTC
CDR3aa: CASSYRTGGNHEQYF
d_gene: TRBD1
v_gene: TRBV6-5
abundance: -
j_gene: TRBJ2-7

CDR3nt: TGTGCCAGCAGCCGGGAGGGGGGCAGGAACTACGAGCAGTACTTC
CDR3aa: CASSREGGRNYEQYF
d_gene: TRBD2
v_gene: TRBV13
abundance: -
j_gene: TRBJ2-7

CDR3nt: TGTGCCATCAGTGGCGGGACAGGAAATCAGCCCCAGCATTTT
CDR3aa: CAISGGTGNQPQHF
d_gene: TRBD1
v_gene: TRBV10-3
abundance: -
j_gene: TRBJ1-5

CDR3nt: TGTGCCAGCAGCTTAGAGATTAGCGGAGGAGGTTCAGATACGCAGTATTTT
CDR3aa: CASSLEISGGGSDTQYF
d_gene: -
v_gene: TRBV11-2
abundance: -
j_gene: TRBJ2-3

CDR3nt: TGTGCCAGCAGTTACGGGACAGGGGAGGTGACCCAGTACTTC
CDR3aa: CASSYGTGEVTQYF
d_gene: TRBD1
v_gene: TRBV6-5
abundance: -
j_gene: TRBJ2-5

CDR3nt: TGCGCCAGCAGCTTGGGTAGCGGGATCCAAGAGACCCAGTACTTC
CDR3aa: CASSLGSGIQETQYF
d_gene: TRBD2
v_gene: TRBV5-1
abundance: -
j_gene: TRBJ2-5

CDR3nt: TGCAGCGCTAGCGGCTGGCAAGAGACCCAGTACTTC
CDR3aa: CSASGWQETQYF
d_gene: TRBD2
v_gene: TRBV29-1
abundance: -
j_gene: TRBJ2-5

CDR3nt: TGTGCCAGCAGCTTAGGCAAGGGGGCCTACGAGCAGTACTTC
CDR3aa: CASSLGKGAYEQYF
d_gene: -
v_gene: TRBV13
abundance: once
j_gene: TRBJ2-7

CDR3nt: TGTGCTAGTGGGGACAGGGTCGGAGATGGCTACACCTTC
CDR3aa: CASGDRVGDGYTF
d_gene: TRBD1
v_gene: TRBV12-5
abundance: -
j_gene: TRBJ1-2

CDR3nt: TGTGCCAGCAGCTTAGTGGCGGGAGTGTATTACGAGCAGTACTTC
CDR3aa: CASSLVAGVYYEQYF
d_gene: TRBD2
v_gene: TRBV11-1
abundance: -
j_gene: TRBJ2-7

CDR3nt: TGTGCCAGCAGCTTCGCCGAGGACTACTCCTACGAGCAGTACTTC
CDR3aa: CASSFAEDYSYEQYF
d_gene: -
v_gene: TRBV7-9
abundance: few
j_gene: TRBJ2-7

CDR3nt: TGTGCCAGCAGCTCAGACAGCTCCTATAATTCACCCCTCCACTTT
CDR3aa: CASSSDSSYNSPLHF
d_gene: -
v_gene: TRBV7-8
abundance: -
j_gene: TRBJ1-6

CDR3nt: TGTGCCAGCAGTTCTATAGCGGGAGGGTTTTTTGGTGGCACAGATACGCAGTATTTT
CDR3aa: CASSSIAGGFFGGTDTQYF
d_gene: TRBD2
v_gene: TRBV27
abundance: -
j_gene: TRBJ2-3

CDR3nt: TGCGCCAGCAGCCCTGGGACTAGCGGGGGCTATGTCGAGACCCAGTACTTC
CDR3aa: CASSPGTSGGYVETQYF
d_gene: TRBD2
v_gene: TRBV4-1
abundance: -
j_gene: TRBJ2-5

CDR3nt: TGTGCCAGCAGGATCACCCAGGGGGCCACAGATACGCAGTATTTT
CDR3aa: CASRITQGATDTQYF
d_gene: TRBD1
v_gene: TRBV27
abundance: -
j_gene: TRBJ2-3

CDR3nt: TGTGCCAGCAGCTTAGCGTCCTCGTTCCCCGGAAACACCATATATTTT
CDR3aa: CASSLASSFPGNTIYF
d_gene: -
v_gene: TRBV7-8
abundance: -
j_gene: TRBJ1-3

CDR3nt: TGCAGCGCTGCGGCCGGGACAGCTAATGAAAAACTGTTTTTT
CDR3aa: CSAAAGTANEKLFF
d_gene: TRBD1
v_gene: TRBV29-1
abundance: -
j_gene: TRBJ1-4

CDR3nt: TGCGCCAGCAGCCCACGAACTAGCGGGGGTTACAATGAGCAGTTCTTC
CDR3aa: CASSPRTSGGYNEQFF
d_gene: TRBD2
v_gene: TRBV5-1
abundance: once
j_gene: TRBJ2-1

CDR3nt: TGTGCCAGTTCCAGACAGGACGGTATTGAAAAACTGTTTTTT
CDR3aa: CASSRQDGIEKLFF
d_gene: -
v_gene: TRBV9
abundance: -
j_gene: TRBJ1-4

CDR3nt: TGTGCCAGCAGTTACTCCTCGGGACAGGGGTCCTACGAGCAGTACTTC
CDR3aa: CASSYSSGQGSYEQYF
d_gene: TRBD1
v_gene: TRBV6-5
abundance: -
j_gene: TRBJ2-7

CDR3nt: TGTGCCAGTAGTGAGGTCTTTGTTGAAAAACTGTTTTTT
CDR3aa: CASSEVFVEKLFF
d_gene: -
v_gene: TRBV19
abundance: -
j_gene: TRBJ1-4

CDR3nt: TGTGCCAGCAGCTTAGAGCTAGGGAGCTCCTACGAGCAGTACTTC
CDR3aa: CASSLELGSSYEQYF
d_gene: -
v_gene: TRBV7-8
abundance: -
j_gene: TRBJ2-7

CDR3nt: TGTGCCAGCCGGCGGGGCCAGAGGGAGACCCAGTACTTC
CDR3aa: CASRRGQRETQYF
d_gene: -
v_gene: TRBV7-9
abundance: once
j_gene: TRBJ2-5

CDR3nt: TGTGCCAGCAGCTTAGTGCCAGGGGGACGTGGCTACACCTTC
CDR3aa: CASSLVPGGRGYTF
d_gene: TRBD1
v_gene: TRBV7-9
abundance: few
j_gene: TRBJ1-2

CDR3nt: TGTGCCAGCAGTGACCCGGGACAGGGATGGGGCTACACCTTC
CDR3aa: CASSDPGQGWGYTF
d_gene: TRBD1
v_gene: TRBV6-1
abundance: -
j_gene: TRBJ1-2

CDR3nt: TGTGCCAGCAGCCCCACGAGCGGGAGGGAAACCTACGTAAATGAGCAGTTCTTC
CDR3aa: CASSPTSGRETYVNEQFF
d_gene: TRBD2
v_gene: TRBV7-9
abundance: once
j_gene: TRBJ2-1

CDR3nt: TGCAGCGTTACGGGCGGGAGTTTTTCAGATACGCAGTATTTT
CDR3aa: CSVTGGSFSDTQYF
d_gene: TRBD2
v_gene: TRBV29-1
abundance: -
j_gene: TRBJ2-3

CDR3nt: TGTGCTAGTGGCAGATTTATTGGGGACAGTAACACTGAAGCTTTCTTT
CDR3aa: CASGRFIGDSNTEAFF
d_gene: TRBD1
v_gene: TRBV12-5
abundance: -
j_gene: TRBJ1-1

CDR3nt: TGCGCCAGCAGCCAACCGGTTTCCAGGGCTGGAAACACCATATATTTT
CDR3aa: CASSQPVSRAGNTIYF
d_gene: -
v_gene: TRBV4-1
abundance: few
j_gene: TRBJ1-3

CDR3nt: TGTGCCAGCAGCTACTCCCGGAATGAAAAACTGTTTTTT
CDR3aa: CASSYSRNEKLFF
d_gene: -
v_gene: TRBV11-1
abundance: -
j_gene: TRBJ1-4

CDR3nt: TGTGCCATCGGCCAGACGTGGGGACAGCCCAACACTGAAGCTTTCTTT
CDR3aa: CAIGQTWGQPNTEAFF
d_gene: TRBD1
v_gene: TRBV10-3
abundance: once
j_gene: TRBJ1-1

CDR3nt: TGTGCCATCAGTGCTGGGACTCCCCAAGAGACCCAGTACTTC
CDR3aa: CAISAGTPQETQYF
d_gene: -
v_gene: TRBV10-3
abundance: once
j_gene: TRBJ2-5

CDR3nt: TGTGCCAGCACCTTACAGGGGGTCTATGGCTACACCTTC
CDR3aa: CASTLQGVYGYTF
d_gene: TRBD1
v_gene: TRBV28
abundance: -
j_gene: TRBJ1-2

CDR3nt: TGTGCCAGCAGTTACTTCGCGACTAGACACGGGGAGCTGTTTTTT
CDR3aa: CASSYFATRHGELFF
d_gene: -
v_gene: TRBV6-6
abundance: -
j_gene: TRBJ2-2

CDR3nt: TGTGCCAGCTCACCACCAAATTTATGGACAGGGGCCAAAAACATTCAGTACTTC
CDR3aa: CASSPPNLWTGAKNIQYF
d_gene: TRBD1
v_gene: TRBV18
abundance: once
j_gene: TRBJ2-4

CDR3nt: TGTGCCAGCATTGGACAGGGCGCGGGCACCGGGGAGCTGTTTTTT
CDR3aa: CASIGQGAGTGELFF
d_gene: TRBD1
v_gene: TRBV2
abundance: -
j_gene: TRBJ2-2

CDR3nt: TGTGCCAGCAGCTTTCAGGACAATGAGCAGTTCTTC
CDR3aa: CASSFQDNEQFF
d_gene: -
v_gene: TRBV7-2
abundance: -
j_gene: TRBJ2-1

CDR3nt: TGTGCCAGCAGGGGGGACAGTGGCTATGGCTACACCTTC
CDR3aa: CASRGDSGYGYTF
d_gene: TRBD1
v_gene: TRBV14
abundance: -
j_gene: TRBJ1-2

CDR3nt: TGTGCCAGCTCGCCGGTTGGGAACACTGAAGCTTTCTTT
CDR3aa: CASSPVGNTEAFF
d_gene: -
v_gene: TRBV18
abundance: -
j_gene: TRBJ1-1